These 15 T cell receptor beta chains originate from one sample sequenced in a study of cytomegalovirus exposure and HLA in healthy donors. PCR involved 60 Vbeta and 13 Jbeta primers. Method: immunoSEQ multiplex PCR; TCRdb's copy keeps in-frame clones and lacks some. The sample records roughly 170,000 clones, over 60% being singletons. Sequencing was done on a sample of PBMCs. Receptors originate from a female donor in good health and CMV-seronegative.

This chain joins TRBV27 and TRBJ2-1, with 7 positions matching TRBD2. CDR3 length equals 16 residues. Germline V lookup: CDR1 MNHEY, CDR2 SMNVEV (reference sequence). V dropped 8 bases and J dropped 3; count of bases not matched to a gene: 13. DNA for the CDR3: TGTGCCAGCCGAAGCGGCGGGGGTTTTCTCTACAATGAGCAGTTCTTC. This gives the protein CASRSGGGFLYNEQFF.

This chain joins TRBV11-1 and TRBJ2-1; 10 bases match TRBD2. The CDR3 sequence is 14 residues long. CDR1 and CDR2 (germline): SGHAT, FQDESV (reference sequence). Trimming removed 3 bases from V and 11 bases from J; junction bases left unmatched: 7. CDR3 bases: TGTGCCAGCAGCTTGGAGAGCGGGAGGGAGAAGCAGTTCTTC. It is translated as CASSLESGREKQFF.

The chain joins TRBV5-5 to TRBJ2-1, with 9 bases aligning to TRBD1. Germline V gene sequence: CDR1 SGHKS, CDR2 YYEKEE (reference sequence). The CDR3 is made up of 17 amino acids. V gave up 0 bases and J gave up 1 base; unmatched junction bases: 5. In DNA form, the CDR3 reads TGTGCCAGCAGCTTGGAAGGGGGGACAGGGTCCTACAATGAGCAGTTCTTC. Translating gives CASSLEGGTGSYNEQFF.

J is TRBJ1-5 and V is TRBV19; weak D call: TRBD1 (5 bases). The germline V gene has CDR1 LNHDA and CDR2 SQIVND (reference sequence). The CDR3 consists of 15 residues. Trimming pared 3 bases from V and 9 bases from J, leaving 18 bases between. In DNA, the CDR3 is TGTGCCAGTAGTATTAACGGTCCCGGGGGTGGGCCCCAGCATTTT. Translation: CASSINGPGGGPQHF.

This chain uses TRBV4-2 with TRBJ2-5; 10 bases fit TRBD2. Losses at the gene ends were 4 bases for V and 5 bases for J; bases not matched to a gene: 10. The CDR3 spans 16 residues. Germline V gives CDR1 LGHNA, CDR2 YNFKEQ. The CDR3 DNA sequence: TGTGCCAGCAGCCCCCTCTCGAGTAGCGGGAGGGAGACCCAGTACTTC. Translation: CASSPLSSSGRETQYF.

A few counts support this clone. This chain connects TRBV10-3 to TRBJ2-7; TRBD1 is a possible D gene (6 bases). This CDR3 has 12 residues. Trimming took 8 bases from V and 6 from J, leaving 14 bases between them. Germline V CDR1 and CDR2: ENHRY, SYGVKD. The CDR3 is CAIGTGRVEQYF. CDR3 in DNA: TGTGCCATCGGAACAGGGAGAGTCGAGCAGTACTTC.

The chain uses TRBV5-1 and TRBJ2-6, with D hard to call. CDR3 size: 14 residues. Deletions cut 5 bases from V and 0 bases from J, with 6 bases between. CDR1 is SGHRS and CDR2 is YFSETQ in the germline V gene. The DNA for the CDR3 is TGCGCCAGCAGGCTAAGCTCTGGGGCCAACGTCCTGACTTTC. This codes for CASRLSSGANVLTF. Together with reference TRBV5-1 and TRBJ2-6, the CDR3 gives the full variable domain: KAGVTQTPRYLIKTRGQQVTLSCSPISGHRSVSWYQQTPGQGLQFLFEYFSETQRNKGNFPGRFSGRQFSNSRSEMNVSTLELGDSALYLCASRLSSGANVLTFGAGSRLTVL.

The rearrangement uses TRBV6-5 and TRBJ1-2; D gene ambiguous. Germline CDR1 and CDR2: MNHEY and SVGAGI. Trimming shortened V by 4 bases and J by 8 bases, and 14 bases separated the two germline ends. The CDR3 has 13 residues. In DNA form, the CDR3 reads TGTGCCAGCAGTTCTTTTGGGTCGGGAGGCTACACCTTC. It translates to CASSSFGSGGYTF.

The CDR3 region has the DNA TGTGCCAGCAGTGAATGGGCTGGACTGTTTTTT. It is translated as CASSEWAGLFF. V is TRBV2 and J is TRBJ1-4; D remains unclear. The germline V and J ends were trimmed by 2 bases and 13 bases, with 8 bases remaining between them. CDR3 length equals 11 residues. Germline assignment: CDR1 SNHLY and CDR2 FYNNEI.

V is TRBV4-3 and J is TRBJ2-1, with TRBD2 as a possible D gene (7 bases). V lost 4 bases to trimming and J lost 4 bases, with 26 bases between them. The CDR3 sequence is 19 residues long. CDR1 is LGHNA, CDR2 YSLEER, per germline. CDR3 residues: CASSPHNEGGILTYNEQFF. CDR3 sequence (DNA): TGCGCCAGCAGCCCACACAATGAGGGGGGGATCCTAACTTACAATGAGCAGTTCTTC.

This clone was observed a single time. One end of the junction fails to match germline, which may point to a read error. The genes are TRBV4-1 and TRBJ2-6, with D perhaps TRBD1 (5 bases). The CDR3 contains 18 residues. CDR1 MGHRA and CDR2 YSYEKL come from the germline V gene. CDR3 nucleotide sequence: TGCGCCAGCAGCCAAAACAGCTGGTCAGGCGTTGGGGCCAACGGCCTGACTTTC. Translated: CASSQNSWSGVGANGLTF.

The V and J genes are TRBV19 and TRBJ2-5, with D perhaps matching TRBD1 (6 bases). Germline V gene lookup returns CDR1 LNHDA and CDR2 SQIVND (reference sequence). Trimming shortened V by 4 bases and J by 5 bases, and 11 bases separated the two germline ends. The CDR3 extends over 13 amino acids. As DNA, the CDR3 is TGTGCCAGTAGTAGGGGGCTTGCCGAGACCCAGTACTTC. Amino acids: CASSRGLAETQYF.

The chain recombines TRBV7-2 with TRBJ2-1, with D unresolved. This CDR3 spans 12 amino acids. Germline lookup yields CDR1 SGHTA and CDR2 FQGNSA. V gave up 5 bases and J gave up 1 base, with 3 bases separating them. The CDR3 reads CASSTSYNEQFF. The DNA of the CDR3 is TGTGCCAGCAGCACTTCCTACAATGAGCAGTTCTTC.

The rearrangement uses TRBV27 and TRBJ2-1; 13 bases are a match to TRBD2. CDR3 length equals 14 residues. Looked up from germline, CDR1 is MNHEY and CDR2 is SMNVEV (reference sequence). The trim removed 5 bases at V and 16 bases at J, leaving 11 bases unmatched. CDR3 bases: TGTGCCAGCAGTCGCCCCACTAGCGGGAGGGCGGTCTTCTTC. Translated: CASSRPTSGRAVFF.

The rearrangement links TRBV27 to TRBJ2-7; TRBD1 aligns across 12 bases. Germline CDR1 reads MNHEY; CDR2 reads SMNVEV (reference sequence). The length of the CDR3 is 15 residues. V was pared by 1 base and J by 7 bases, with 5 bases of the junction left unmatched. CDR3 region: CASSLLGDRGREQYF. For the CDR3, the DNA is TGTGCCAGCAGTTTATTGGGGGACAGGGGGCGTGAGCAGTACTTC.